This T cell receptor beta chain was retrieved from a study of cytomegalovirus exposure and HLA in healthy donors. Study outcomes and limitations: The classifier was said to identify cytomegalovirus status with high specificity and sensitivity. Analysis was carried out at a later point, and it linked a missense DCLRE1C variant to TCR beta V- and J-gene trimming. In a later analysis, HLA-associated beta chains showed higher expansion and lower generation probabilities than comparable chains.

The PCR contained 60 Vbeta and 13 Jbeta primers. Produced via immunoSEQ multiplex PCR; TCRdb's table is partial and in-frame only. The sample yields about 130,000 clones, 65% to 85% seen once. The donors (healthy individuals) were bone marrow donors. As regards this clone: Its antigen is not identified.

The V end lost 4 bases, the J end lost 1 base, and 8 bases lay between the germline ends. Per the germline V gene, CDR1 is SGHRS and CDR2 is YFSETQ. This CDR3 is 13 amino acids long. This clonotype originated in a boy aged 5 to 17 in good health and CMV-seronegative. The chain carries TRBV5-1 and TRBJ1-1; the D is unclear. The sample comprised PBMCs. The CDR3, as DNA: TGCGCCAGCAGCCCTGTCGGGAACACTGAAGCTTTCTTT. Translated, it gives CASSPVGNTEAFF.